The clone carrying this T cell receptor (beta chain) appeared a few times. Its target is not known. Trimming stripped 4 bases from V and 2 bases from J, with 14 bases between. This CDR3 has 15 amino acids. CDR1 and CDR2 from the germline V gene are SEHNR and FQNEAQ (reference sequence). This specimen comes from a study of T-cell memory formation after mild COVID-19. Points from the study as a whole: Researchers found some responding clones in pre-infection memory, a sign that cross-reactive memory joined.

MiXCR was run by TCRdb on the 5' RACE reads, yielding one entry per CDR3 protein. The sample holds about 250,000 distinct CDR3 sequences; just over 15% are singletons and the top ten take approximately 2.1%. The J gene is TRBJ1-2, the V gene TRBV7-9; the D is unclear. This clonotype was sampled from an adult woman who had mild COVID-19 (a few samples of this study predate the infection). Cell type and time point are not known. Material: PBMCs or a T cell subset sorted from them (not recorded which). CDR3 coding DNA: TGTGCCAGCAGCTACACTAGCCCCACGAACTATGGCTACACCTTC. As protein: CASSYTSPTNYGYTF.